This TCR beta chain emerged from a study of T cell responses to AZD1222 COVID-19 vaccine. Study observations and caveats: Seropositive status at baseline applied to only a handful of AZD1222 recipients.

The repertoire was sequenced with immunoSEQ multiplex PCR; TCRdb's copy has only in-frame clones and lacks some. The sample carries 150,000 or so clones, roughly nine tenths recorded once. The germline gives CDR1 SGHVS, CDR2 FNYEAQ. J was trimmed by 3 bases and V by 3 bases; bases with no gene match: 2. CDR3 length equals 15 residues. Comments on this clone: As yet, its antigen is unknown.

The chain joins TRBV7-6 to TRBJ1-3, with 10 bases fitting TRBD1. The clonotype originates from an adult in good health. The material was peripheral blood, obtained on day 0 of AZD1222 vaccination. The CDR3 sequence is CASSLGQGNGNTIYF. CDR3 bases: TGTGCCAGCAGCTTGGGACAGGGGAATGGAAACACCATATATTTT.